This T cell receptor beta chain was retrieved from a study of cytomegalovirus exposure and HLA in healthy donors. Primers: 60 Vbeta forward and 13 Jbeta reverse. Sequenced by immunoSEQ multiplex PCR; TCRdb stores in-frame clones only, minus some. The sample contains about 150,000 clones, roughly 78% of which appear only once. Study conclusions and caveats: Most subjects' HLA-A and HLA-B alleles were reportedly predicted from TCR beta sequences.

This clone came up once. Antigen unknown. The CDR3 is 22 residues long. Germline V CDR1 and CDR2: MNHEY, SMNVEV (reference sequence). Trimming took 5 bases from V and 0 from J; bases not matched to a gene: 24. Sequencing input: PBMCs. This chain uses TRBV27 with TRBJ2-2; 7 nucleotides line up with TRBD1. This TCR came from a woman between 40 and 55 years old in good health and CMV-seronegative. CDR3 DNA: TGTGCCAGCAGTCCGACAGGGTTATGTATTTCCGCTTCACCCCCGAACACCGGGGAGCTGTTTTTT. This codes for CASSPTGLCISASPPNTGELFF.